Presented here are 10 T cell receptor beta chains from one specimen sequenced in a study of OX40 agonist ivuxolimab in advanced cancers. Some clones are missing from TCRdb's copy, which holds only in-frame ones; the method was immunoSEQ multiplex PCR. The top ten hold 0.85% to 1.4% of the sample, which has over 100,000 clones, 75% to 95% seen once. The source material was CD4+ or CD8+ T cells sorted from blood, sampled in a trial of the OX40 agonist ivuxolimab. These receptors all come from an adult with an advanced solid tumor such as melanoma, head and neck, liver or kidney cancer.

The genes are TRBV5-8 and TRBJ2-1, with D tentatively TRBD2 (6 bases). Germline CDR1 reads SGHTS; CDR2 reads YDEGEE. The CDR3 contains 12 residues. The V end lost 4 bases, the J end lost 6 bases, and 8 bases lay between the germline ends. The DNA for the CDR3 is TGTGCCAGCAGCCGGGAGTTCAATGAGCAGTTCTTC. Encoded protein: CASSREFNEQFF.

The V gene is TRBV28, the J gene TRBJ1-2; D is unclear. CDR1 and CDR2 from the germline V gene are MDHEN and SYDVKM. The V end was cut by 2 bases, the J end by 2 bases, with 9 bases between. The CDR3 extends over 14 amino acids. The CDR3 reads CASSLRAGNYGYTF. CDR3 DNA sequence: TGTGCCAGCAGTTTAAGGGCAGGAAACTATGGCTACACCTTC.

V is TRBV11-2 and J is TRBJ2-1; 9 nucleotides agree with TRBD2. CDR3 length equals 18 residues. Germline-derived CDR1 and CDR2 are SGHAT and FQNNGV. J lost 9 bases, V lost 0 bases, and 15 bases had no gene match. CDR3 coding DNA: TGTGCCAGCAGCTTAGACATTAGTCTAGCGGGATCATTAAGTGAGCAGTTCTTC. Translation: CASSLDISLAGSLSEQFF.

This rearrangement joins TRBV6-1 to TRBJ1-1; D possibly corresponds to TRBD1 (6 bases). Germline lookup yields CDR1 MNHNS and CDR2 SASEGT. Deletions cut 7 bases from V and 2 bases from J, with 14 bases between. The CDR3 runs 14 residues. The CDR3 DNA sequence: TGTGCCAGCATCCCACAGGGAAGTAACACTGAAGCTTTCTTT. Its protein product is CASIPQGSNTEAFF.

This clone was seen only once. The chain couples TRBV19 to TRBJ1-5; a weak D match, TRBD1 (6 bases). This CDR3 has 15 residues. Germline values: CDR1 LNHDA, CDR2 SQIVND (reference sequence). The V and J ends lost 5 bases and 3 bases respectively, with 14 bases between them. This CDR3 reads CASSYRAPNNQPQHF. The CDR3 DNA reads as TGTGCCAGTAGTTACAGGGCCCCCAACAATCAGCCCCAGCATTTT.

This rearrangement joins TRBV27 to TRBJ1-5; TRBD1 matches at 8 bases. CDR1 and CDR2 (germline): MNHEY, SMNVEV (reference sequence). With 5 bases clipped from V and 7 bases from J, the junction kept 13 bases outside the gene matches. This CDR3 is 16 amino acids long. CDR3 DNA sequence: TGTGCCAGCAGTCTCCAGGGGGCTCGGGTCGACCAGCCCCAGCATTTT. It yields the protein CASSLQGARVDQPQHF.

The rearrangement uses TRBV6-5 and TRBJ1-4; a weak D match, TRBD1 (6 bases). V was shortened by 6 bases and J by 7 bases, with 15 bases between the two germline ends. The germline V gene encodes CDR1 MNHEY and CDR2 SVGAGI. The length of the CDR3 is 14 residues. The CDR3 region is CASSARGSGEKLFF. Here the CDR3 DNA reads TGTGCCAGCAGCGCAAGGGGGTCAGGTGAAAAACTGTTTTTT.

The chain uses TRBV7-2 and TRBJ2-1; possibly TRBD2 for D (5 bases). Trimming took 6 bases from V and 8 from J, leaving 11 bases between them. The CDR3 is made up of 12 amino acids. Germline-derived CDR1 and CDR2 are SGHTA and FQGNSA. The CDR3 coding sequence is TGTGCCAGCAGGATTACTAGAGATGAGCAGTTCTTC. Protein product: CASRITRDEQFF.

The chain couples TRBV28 to TRBJ1-2; D is ambiguous. The CDR3 sequence is 13 residues long. Germline CDR1 MDHEN, CDR2 SYDVKM. Trimming removed 8 bases at V and 5 bases at J, with 15 bases between. The CDR3 sequence is CASGRPGIYGYTF. In DNA form, the CDR3 reads TGTGCCAGCGGACGCCCGGGGATATATGGCTACACCTTC.

In its sample, this clone was seen a few times. V usage is TRBV6-6 and J usage is TRBJ2-7; no clear D gene. The CDR3 runs to 13 residues. The V gene lost 7 bases and the J gene lost 1 base, with 11 bases spanning the gap. Germline assignment: CDR1 MNHNY and CDR2 SVGAGI (reference sequence). The CDR3 sequence is CASMNPGSYEQYF. CDR3 coding DNA: TGTGCCAGCATGAACCCAGGTTCCTACGAGCAGTACTTC.